Below, one T cell receptor beta chain is given with its context. Its antigen is not known. This sample is drawn from a study of T cell responses to AZD1222 COVID-19 vaccine. Study results and limitations: No repertoire was sampled before or during the peak T cell response, only after it. Most donors were white British and more were female, and clonal diversity was possibly underestimated.

The CDR3 has 14 residues. V was pared by 5 bases and J by 2 bases, with 12 bases between. CDR1 is SGHVS, CDR2 FQNEAQ, per germline. Sequencing was performed with immunoSEQ multiplex PCR; in TCRdb, only in-frame clones are kept and a portion is missing. In the table there are 120,000 to 150,000 clones, more than 85% of which are singletons. This receptor was obtained from an adult who received the AZD1222 COVID-19 vaccine. The chain uses TRBV7-8 and TRBJ1-2; D call uncertain. The sequencing used peripheral blood, collected 28 days after the second AZD1222 dose. The CDR3: CASSPSPSNYGYTF. DNA for the CDR3: TGTGCCAGCAGCCCGAGCCCAAGCAACTATGGCTACACCTTC.